Listed here are 7 T cell receptor beta chains from one sample, sequenced in a study of breast tumors, draining lymph nodes, adjacent tissues. TCRdb analysed the multiplex PCR reads with MiXCR anew, one entry per CDR3 protein. This sample has under 150,000 distinct CDR3 sequences, with around 20% found just once. The lymph nodes were axillary draining lymph nodes from breast cancer patients. Sequencing input: axillary lymph node tissue. Receptor source: a female donor with breast cancer. Some clones in this sample may be carry-over from other donors' samples.

Details on this clonotype: A clone one base away is much larger, so this may be a read error. The chain couples TRBV5-1 to TRBJ1-2, with a tentative D call TRBD1 (5 bases). There are 14 residues in the CDR3. Trimming removed 0 bases from V and 6 bases from J, with 12 bases in between. The germline CDR1 and CDR2 sequences are SGHRS and YFSETQ. The DNA of the CDR3 is TGCGCCAGCAGCTTGGGGCGGGGCGTCAATGGCTACACCTTC. Translated, it gives CASSLGRGVNGYTF.

This clonotype was seen many times. The CDR3 bases are TGCAGTGCCACCTCTGGACTAGCGGGAGTTAGCCACGAGCAGTACTTC. Amino acids: CSATSGLAGVSHEQYF. This chain connects TRBV20-1 to TRBJ2-7; TRBD2 aligns across 13 bases. With V trimmed by 6 bases and J by 5 bases, 13 bases remained unmatched. Per germline, CDR1 DFQATT and CDR2 SNEGSKA (reference sequence). CDR3 size: 16 residues.

The J gene is TRBJ1-5, the V gene TRBV30, with 7 bases that match TRBD1. CDR1 and CDR2 from the germline V gene are GTSNPN and SVGIG (reference sequence). With V trimmed by 1 base and J by 4 bases, 1 base remained unmatched. This CDR3 is built from 13 residues. CDR3 in DNA: TGTGCCTGGAGTGGGACAGGTAATCAGCCCCAGCATTTT. Translation gives CAWSGTGNQPQHF.

A word on this clonotype: A much larger clone lies one base from this, so it may be a read error. The chain employs TRBV5-1 and TRBJ2-3; 8 bases align to TRBD1. The V gene's germline CDR1 is SGHRS and CDR2 YFSETQ. This CDR3 has 15 amino acids. V was pared by 3 bases and J by 3 bases, with 6 bases of the junction left unmatched. The CDR3 reads CASSSQGAPTDTQYF. CDR3 DNA sequence: TGCGCCAGCAGCTCTCAGGGGGCGCCGACAGATACGCAGTATTTT.

The chain combines TRBV30 with TRBJ2-5, with D perhaps matching TRBD1 (6 bases). V was trimmed by 6 bases and J by 1 base, leaving 12 bases between them. This CDR3 spans 13 amino acids. In germline, CDR1 is GTSNPN, CDR2 SVGIG (reference sequence). CDR3 sequence (DNA): TGTGCCTGCAGGGGAATAAGCCAAGAGACCCAGTACTTC. It specifies CACRGISQETQYF.

This clonotype was seen repeatedly, ten times or more. The chain carries TRBV4-1 and TRBJ2-1, with 11 bases identical to TRBD2. The length of the CDR3 is 16 residues. The J segment lost 7 bases and the V segment lost 2 bases, leaving 7 bases of the junction unmatched. Germline assignment: CDR1 MGHRA and CDR2 YSYEKL. CDR3 DNA: TGCGCCAGCAGCCAACTCACTAGCGGGAGTTTTAATGAGCAGTTCTTC. This sequence encodes CASSQLTSGSFNEQFF.

This clonotype showed up many times. This sequence joins TRBV7-3 and TRBJ2-3, with TRBD2 matching 9 bases. Germline V gene data show CDR1 as SGHTA and CDR2 as FQGTGA. V was pared by 5 bases and J by 4 bases, with 10 bases of the junction left unmatched. The CDR3 has 16 residues. The CDR3 DNA sequence: TGTGCCAGCAGCCCAAGCCCAGCGGGAGGACCAGATACGCAGTATTTT. Translated: CASSPSPAGGPDTQYF. The whole variable domain, filled in from reference TRBV7-3 and TRBJ2-3, reads GAGVSQTPSNKVTEKGKYVELRCDPISGHTALYWYRQSLGQGPEFLIYFQGTGAADDSGLPNDRFFAVRPEGSVSTLKIQRTERGDSAVYLCASSPSPAGGPDTQYFGPGTRLTVL.